The rows below give T cell receptor beta chains drawn from one sample of a study of blood T cell repertoires in COVID-19. The data were produced by immunoSEQ multiplex PCR, yet TCRdb's version contains in-frame clones alone and is incomplete. The sample carries tens of thousands of clones, 85% recorded once. Specimen: peripheral blood. The receptors stem from a human donor in a cohort sampled during active COVID-19. Each CDR3 is given with its conserved first and last residue. The order of the fields is clone size, V gene, CDR3 length, J gene, D gene, CDR3 DNA, CDR3 protein. The D gene is left open where the match is weak. Where a row states a size, it is once, few, many or the class of an expanded clone; other rows omit it.

clone size: .
V gene: TRBV7-9
CDR3 length: 14
J gene: TRBJ1-2
D gene: TRBD1
CDR3 DNA: TGTGCCAGCAGCTTCGCAGGGGGCGAGTATGGCTACACCTTC
CDR3 protein: CASSFAGGEYGYTF

clone size: .
V gene: TRBV11-3
CDR3 length: 16
J gene: TRBJ2-3
D gene: TRBD2
CDR3 DNA: TGTGCCAGCAGCTTACCGAGCGGGGGGGCCAGAAATACGCAGTATTTT
CDR3 protein: CASSLPSGGARNTQYF

clone size: .
V gene: TRBV6-1
CDR3 length: 15
J gene: TRBJ2-2
D gene: .
CDR3 DNA: TGTGCCAGCAGTGATGAGTATCAAAACACCGGGGAGCTGTTTTTT
CDR3 protein: CASSDEYQNTGELFF

clone size: .
V gene: TRBV4-1
CDR3 length: 15
J gene: TRBJ2-5
D gene: .
CDR3 DNA: TGCGCCAGCAGCCAAGTCCTAACTGTCGGAGAGACCCAGTACTTC
CDR3 protein: CASSQVLTVGETQYF

clone size: .
V gene: TRBV11-3
CDR3 length: 12
J gene: TRBJ2-5
D gene: .
CDR3 DNA: TGTGCCAGCAGCTTAGAGAAGAGAACCCAGTACTTC
CDR3 protein: CASSLEKRTQYF

clone size: once
V gene: TRBV29-1
CDR3 length: 12
J gene: TRBJ1-4
D gene: .
CDR3 DNA: TGCAGCGGCGGCAGGGCTAATGAAAAACTGTTTTTT
CDR3 protein: CSGGRANEKLFF

clone size: .
V gene: TRBV21-1
CDR3 length: 18
J gene: TRBJ2-7
D gene: .
CDR3 DNA: TGTGCCAGCAGCAAAGAGGGACTAGCGGGGGGCGGCTCCTACGAGCAGTACTTC
CDR3 protein: CASSKEGLAGGGSYEQYF

clone size: .
V gene: TRBV2
CDR3 length: 14
J gene: TRBJ2-1
D gene: TRBD1
CDR3 DNA: TGTGCCAGCAGGGACAGGACACCCTACAATGAGCAGTTCTTC
CDR3 protein: CASRDRTPYNEQFF

clone size: .
V gene: TRBV21-1
CDR3 length: 12
J gene: TRBJ2-5
D gene: .
CDR3 DNA: TGTGCCAGCAGGGGGGCCCAAGAGACCCAGTACTTC
CDR3 protein: CASRGAQETQYF

clone size: .
V gene: TRBV15
CDR3 length: 13
J gene: TRBJ2-6
D gene: .
CDR3 DNA: TGTGCCACCAGCAGCGCTGGGGCCAACGTCCTGACTTTC
CDR3 protein: CATSSAGANVLTF

clone size: .
V gene: TRBV2
CDR3 length: 12
J gene: TRBJ2-1
D gene: .
CDR3 DNA: TGTGCCAGCAGCCCGGACTATAGCGAGCAGTTCTTC
CDR3 protein: CASSPDYSEQFF

clone size: few
V gene: TRBV6-6
CDR3 length: 13
J gene: TRBJ2-2
D gene: TRBD1
CDR3 DNA: TGTGCCAGCCGACAGGGGGCTGGCGGGGAGCTGTTTTTT
CDR3 protein: CASRQGAGGELFF

clone size: .
V gene: TRBV5-1
CDR3 length: 15
J gene: TRBJ1-5
D gene: TRBD1
CDR3 DNA: TGCGCCAGCAGCTGGACAGGGGGCTATAATCAGCCCCAGCATTTT
CDR3 protein: CASSWTGGYNQPQHF

clone size: few
V gene: TRBV6-5
CDR3 length: 15
J gene: TRBJ2-7
D gene: TRBD2
CDR3 DNA: TGTGCCAGCAGGAGGGCGGGGGTCCCCTCCTACGAGCAGTACTTC
CDR3 protein: CASRRAGVPSYEQYF

clone size: .
V gene: TRBV7-8
CDR3 length: 16
J gene: TRBJ2-7
D gene: TRBD1
CDR3 DNA: TGTGCCAGCAGCTTAGAGATGAGGACAGGGCGTGACGAGCAGTACTTC
CDR3 protein: CASSLEMRTGRDEQYF

clone size: once
V gene: TRBV10-1
CDR3 length: 13
J gene: TRBJ2-3
D gene: TRBD1
CDR3 DNA: TGCGCCAGCAGTTGGACAGGGACGGGTACGCAGTATTTT
CDR3 protein: CASSWTGTGTQYF

clone size: .
V gene: TRBV9
CDR3 length: 15
J gene: TRBJ2-7
D gene: TRBD2
CDR3 DNA: TGTGCCAGCAGTACGAGGGGACGGGGGGTCTCCGAGCAGTACTTC
CDR3 protein: CASSTRGRGVSEQYF

clone size: .
V gene: TRBV5-1
CDR3 length: 14
J gene: TRBJ2-7
D gene: .
CDR3 DNA: TGCGCCAGCAGCCTTTTATCGGCCCCTAGCGAGCAGTACTTC
CDR3 protein: CASSLLSAPSEQYF

clone size: .
V gene: TRBV4-1
CDR3 length: 15
J gene: TRBJ2-7
D gene: .
CDR3 DNA: TGCGCCAGCAGCCAAGAGTTTACAGGGCCCTACGAGCAGTACTTC
CDR3 protein: CASSQEFTGPYEQYF

clone size: once
V gene: TRBV25-1
CDR3 length: 15
J gene: TRBJ1-4
D gene: .
CDR3 DNA: TGTGCCAGCAGTGCACCAGGGTCATCTAATGAAAAACTGTTTTTT
CDR3 protein: CASSAPGSSNEKLFF

clone size: few
V gene: TRBV6-6
CDR3 length: 14
J gene: TRBJ2-7
D gene: .
CDR3 DNA: TGTGCCAGCAGCTTTCAGGTGGGGGGTGTTGGGCAGTACTTC
CDR3 protein: CASSFQVGGVGQYF

clone size: .
V gene: TRBV10-3
CDR3 length: 14
J gene: TRBJ2-3
D gene: .
CDR3 DNA: TGTGCCATCAGTGAGACGGGGGGCACAGATACGCAGTATTTT
CDR3 protein: CAISETGGTDTQYF

clone size: once
V gene: TRBV7-2
CDR3 length: 19
J gene: TRBJ2-5
D gene: TRBD2
CDR3 DNA: TGTGCCAGCAGCTTAGGGAGACCGGGACTAGCGGGGAGGGGGGAGACCCAGTACTTC
CDR3 protein: CASSLGRPGLAGRGETQYF